This passage covers 16 T cell receptor beta chains from one sample sequenced in a study of cytomegalovirus exposure and HLA in healthy donors. Primers for the PCR totalled 60 Vbeta and 13 Jbeta. Generated by immunoSEQ multiplex PCR, the TCRdb table keeps only in-frame clones and is missing some. The repertoire holds under 200,000 clones, with roughly two thirds as singletons. Sequencing was carried out using PBMCs. The receptor set was obtained from a woman aged 18-30 years in good health and CMV-seropositive.

The gene calls are TRBV6-6 and TRBJ2-7; TRBD1 is a possible D gene (6 bases). V lost 2 bases and J 6 bases, leaving 14 bases between the germline ends. CDR1 MNHNY and CDR2 SVGAGI come from the germline V gene (reference sequence). The CDR3 consists of 14 residues. CDR3 bases: TGTGCCAGCAGTTACGCGTACAGGGTCTCCGAGCAGTACTTC. As protein: CASSYAYRVSEQYF.

The genes are TRBV7-2 and TRBJ2-7, with TRBD2 matching over 8 bases. Looked up from germline, CDR1 is SGHTA and CDR2 is FQGNSA. V was clipped by 5 bases and J by 7 bases; unmatched bases: 7. This CDR3 region has 13 residues. In DNA form, the CDR3 reads TGTGCCAGCAGCCTCCAGCGGGGGTGGGAGCAGTACTTC. Protein: CASSLQRGWEQYF.

This clone has a single count. This rearrangement joins TRBV30 to TRBJ1-2, with 7 nucleotides matching TRBD1. CDR3 length equals 13 residues. The germline CDR1 and CDR2 sequences are GTSNPN and SVGIG (reference sequence). The ends lost 1 base at V and 1 base at J; junction bases unmatched: 0. DNA for the CDR3: TGTGCCTGGAGTGGGGACAGTAACTATGGCTACACCTTC. This translates into CAWSGDSNYGYTF.

A single count supports this clone. For the CDR3, the DNA is TGTGCCAGCTCACGTCAAGAGGCCGAGCAGTACTTC. It codes for CASSRQEAEQYF. V usage is TRBV18 and J usage is TRBJ2-7; D is unclear. The CDR3 spans 12 residues. V was shortened by 4 bases and J by 6 bases, with 10 bases between the two germline ends. In germline, CDR1 is KGHSH, CDR2 LQKENI.

The V call is TRBV9, the J call TRBJ2-7, with 9 bases identical to TRBD2. The CDR3 spans 15 residues. With 4 bases clipped from V and 2 bases from J, the junction kept 7 bases outside the gene matches. Germline values: CDR1 SGDLS, CDR2 YYNGEE. The CDR3 region is CASSPSTSGPYEQYF. CDR3 nucleotide sequence: TGTGCCAGCAGCCCCTCGACTAGCGGTCCCTACGAGCAGTACTTC.

V gene TRBV7-9 combines with J gene TRBJ2-7; unclear D gene. The germline V gene has CDR1 SEHNR and CDR2 FQNEAQ (reference sequence). V lost 0 bases and J 7 bases, leaving 10 bases between the germline ends. The CDR3 consists of 13 residues. The CDR3 region has the DNA TGTGCCAGCAGCTTAGCGGAGATGCCTGAGCAGTACTTC. Translating it yields CASSLAEMPEQYF.

The genes are TRBV19 and TRBJ1-5, with D tentatively TRBD1 (6 bases). Germline V gene sequence: CDR1 LNHDA, CDR2 SQIVND (reference sequence). V lost 7 bases, J lost 5 bases, and 15 bases lay in between. The CDR3 is made up of 14 amino acids. In DNA, the CDR3 is TGTGCCAGTACCACCTGGGCAGGGGATCAGCCCCAGCATTTT. The encoded protein is CASTTWAGDQPQHF.

J is TRBJ2-5 and V is TRBV27, with a tentative D call TRBD2 (5 bases). The CDR3 length is 12 residues. Germline CDR1 is MNHEY and CDR2 is SMNVEV (reference sequence). V lost 8 bases to trimming and J lost 2 bases, with 9 bases between them. CDR3 loop: CASGGFQETQYF. In DNA form, the CDR3 reads TGTGCCAGCGGAGGTTTTCAAGAGACCCAGTACTTC.

The rearrangement links TRBV6-1 to TRBJ1-1, with 10 bases aligning to TRBD1. The CDR3 is 14 amino acids. CDR1 and CDR2 from the germline V gene are MNHNS and SASEGT. V shed 7 bases, J shed 5 bases, and the junction held 7 bases outside the gene matches. CDR3 protein: CASTRDRGRTEAFF. The CDR3 region has the DNA TGTGCCAGCACCCGGGACAGGGGAAGGACTGAAGCTTTCTTT.

This chain uses TRBV6-5 with TRBJ1-6, with D possibly being TRBD1 (5 bases). This CDR3 contains 14 residues. V shed 6 bases and J shed 8 bases, with 14 bases lying between them. Germline values: CDR1 MNHEY, CDR2 SVGAGI. CDR3 in amino acids: CASRPQGRDSPLHF. The CDR3 DNA sequence: TGTGCCAGCAGACCTCAGGGTAGGGATTCACCCCTCCACTTT.

This rearrangement joins TRBV7-9 to TRBJ2-2, with TRBD1 as a possible D gene (5 bases). This CDR3 spans 17 amino acids. Trimming took off 5 bases at V and 1 base at J, with 17 bases between the two ends. From germline, CDR1 is SEHNR and CDR2 FQNEAQ (reference sequence). This chain's CDR3 is CASSPTGRGKNTGELFF. The CDR3 coding sequence is TGTGCCAGCAGCCCGACCGGAAGGGGAAAGAACACCGGGGAGCTGTTTTTT.

CDR3 sequence reads: CASSTSGHSYNEQFF. CDR3 in DNA: TGTGCCAGCAGTACTAGCGGGCATTCCTACAATGAGCAGTTCTTC. The chain links TRBV6-5 to TRBJ2-1, with 9 bases aligning to TRBD2. Germline CDR1 and CDR2: MNHEY and SVGAGI. J was trimmed by 1 base and V by 5 bases; bases with no gene match: 3. CDR3 length equals 15 residues.

This chain links TRBV11-2 with TRBJ2-5, with no clear D. Germline loops: CDR1 SGHAT, CDR2 FQNNGV. This CDR3 comprises 16 residues. The V end lost 1 base, the J end lost 0 bases, and 12 bases lay between the germline ends. The CDR3 spells CASSLVMWAHQETQYF. CDR3 coding DNA: TGTGCCAGCAGCTTAGTGATGTGGGCCCACCAAGAGACCCAGTACTTC.

The V and J genes are TRBV28 and TRBJ2-1, with TRBD1 matching 11 bases. CDR1 is MDHEN, CDR2 SYDVKM, per germline. This CDR3 has 15 amino acids. J gave up 10 bases and V 6 bases, and 11 bases lay outside the gene matches. CDR3 amino acids: CASRGRDRGTLEQFF. CDR3 DNA sequence: TGTGCCAGCAGAGGGAGGGACAGGGGGACTTTGGAGCAGTTCTTC.

The rearrangement links TRBV19 to TRBJ1-5; D is unresolved. The ends were cut back, 0 bases at V and 0 bases at J, with 9 bases in the middle. The CDR3 length is 16 residues. Germline CDR1 is LNHDA and CDR2 is SQIVND (reference sequence). This CDR3 reads CASSIERDYSNQPQHF. The CDR3 nucleotides read TGTGCCAGTAGTATAGAGAGGGATTATAGCAATCAGCCCCAGCATTTT.

The table lists this clone with a few counts. V is TRBV7-3 and J is TRBJ1-3; TRBD1 agrees at 7 bases. CDR3 length equals 13 residues. The V gene's germline CDR1 is SGHTA and CDR2 FQGTGA. The J segment lost 4 bases and the V segment lost 5 bases, leaving 2 bases of the junction unmatched. Written as DNA, the CDR3 is TGTGCCAGCAGCCCGGACAGGGGAAACACCATATATTTT. Translating it yields CASSPDRGNTIYF.